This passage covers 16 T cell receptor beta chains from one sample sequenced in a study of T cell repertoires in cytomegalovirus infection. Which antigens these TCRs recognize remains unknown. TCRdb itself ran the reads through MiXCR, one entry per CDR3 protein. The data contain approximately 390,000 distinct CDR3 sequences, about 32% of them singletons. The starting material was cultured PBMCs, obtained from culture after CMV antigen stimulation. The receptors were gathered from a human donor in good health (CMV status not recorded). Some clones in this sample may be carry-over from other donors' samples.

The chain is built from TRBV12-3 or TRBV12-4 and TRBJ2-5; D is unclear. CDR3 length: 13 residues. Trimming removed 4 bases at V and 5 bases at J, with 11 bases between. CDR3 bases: TGTGCCAGCAGTTGGAAGCCAGCGGAGACCCAGTACTTC. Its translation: CASSWKPAETQYF.

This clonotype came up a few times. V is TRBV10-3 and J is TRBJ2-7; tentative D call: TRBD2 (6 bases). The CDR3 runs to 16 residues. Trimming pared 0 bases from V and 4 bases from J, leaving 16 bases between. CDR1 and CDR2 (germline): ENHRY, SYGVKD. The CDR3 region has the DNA TGTGCCATCAGTGAGTCGGGGGACTTGTTTAAGTACGAGCAGTACTTC. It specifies CAISESGDLFKYEQYF.

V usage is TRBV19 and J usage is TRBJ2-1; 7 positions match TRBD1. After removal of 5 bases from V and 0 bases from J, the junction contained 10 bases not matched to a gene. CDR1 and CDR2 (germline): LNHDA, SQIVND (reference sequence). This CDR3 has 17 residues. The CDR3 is CASSVGVRGSSYNEQFF. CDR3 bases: TGTGCCAGTAGTGTCGGGGTCAGGGGGAGCTCCTACAATGAGCAGTTCTTC. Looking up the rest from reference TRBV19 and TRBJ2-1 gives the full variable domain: DGGITQSPKYLFRKEGQNVTLSCEQNLNHDAMYWYRQDPGQGLRLIYYSQIVNDFQKGDIAEGYSVSREKKESFPLTVTSAQKNPTAFYLCASSVGVRGSSYNEQFFGPGTRLTVL.

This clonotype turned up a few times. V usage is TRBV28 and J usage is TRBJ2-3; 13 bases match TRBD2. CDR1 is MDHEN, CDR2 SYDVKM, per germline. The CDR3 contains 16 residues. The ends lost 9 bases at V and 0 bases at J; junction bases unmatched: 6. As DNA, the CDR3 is TGTGCCAGTGGGACGGGACTAGCGGGAAGCACAGATACGCAGTATTTT. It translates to CASGTGLAGSTDTQYF.

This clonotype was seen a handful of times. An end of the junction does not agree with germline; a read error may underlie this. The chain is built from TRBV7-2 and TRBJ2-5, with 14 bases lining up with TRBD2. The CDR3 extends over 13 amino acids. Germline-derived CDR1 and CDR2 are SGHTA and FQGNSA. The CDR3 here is CASSRQTSGRAFF. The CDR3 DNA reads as TGTGCCAGCAGTCGACAGACTAGCGGGAGGGCCTTCTTC.

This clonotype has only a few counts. The CDR3 region is CASSLLGTTYGYTF. The DNA for the CDR3 is TGTGCCAGCAGCTTGCTAGGGACTACCTATGGCTACACCTTC. The J gene is TRBJ1-2, the V gene TRBV5-5; TRBD1 might be the D (5 bases). This CDR3 has 14 residues. Germline CDR1 SGHKS, CDR2 YYEKEE (reference sequence). V lost 1 base to trimming and J lost 4 bases, with 11 bases between them.

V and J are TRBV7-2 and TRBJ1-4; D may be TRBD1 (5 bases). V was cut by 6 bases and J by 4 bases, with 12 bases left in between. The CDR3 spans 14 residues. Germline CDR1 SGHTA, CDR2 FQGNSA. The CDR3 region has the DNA TGTGCCAGCAGGGCAACAGGCCTTAATGAAAAACTGTTTTTT. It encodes CASRATGLNEKLFF.

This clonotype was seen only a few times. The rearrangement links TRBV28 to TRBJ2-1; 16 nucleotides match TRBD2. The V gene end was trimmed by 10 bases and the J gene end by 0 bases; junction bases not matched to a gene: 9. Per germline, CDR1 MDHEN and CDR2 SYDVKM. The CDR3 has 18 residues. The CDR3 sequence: CATGTGTSGRASYNEQFF. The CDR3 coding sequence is TGTGCCACCGGGACAGGGACTAGCGGGAGGGCCTCCTACAATGAGCAGTTCTTC.

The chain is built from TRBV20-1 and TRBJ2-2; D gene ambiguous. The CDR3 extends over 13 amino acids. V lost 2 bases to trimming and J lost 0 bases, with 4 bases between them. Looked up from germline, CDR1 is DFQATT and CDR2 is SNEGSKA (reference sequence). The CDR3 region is CSARRPNTGELFF. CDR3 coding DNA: TGCAGTGCTAGAAGGCCGAACACCGGGGAGCTGTTTTTT.

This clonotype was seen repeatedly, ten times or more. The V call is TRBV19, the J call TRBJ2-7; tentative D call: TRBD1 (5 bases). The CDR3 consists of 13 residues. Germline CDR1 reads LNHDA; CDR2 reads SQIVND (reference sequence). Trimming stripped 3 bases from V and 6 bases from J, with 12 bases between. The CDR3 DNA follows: TGTGCCAGTAGTATTGCGGTAGGGGCCGAGCAGTACGTC. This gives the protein CASSIAVGAEQYV.

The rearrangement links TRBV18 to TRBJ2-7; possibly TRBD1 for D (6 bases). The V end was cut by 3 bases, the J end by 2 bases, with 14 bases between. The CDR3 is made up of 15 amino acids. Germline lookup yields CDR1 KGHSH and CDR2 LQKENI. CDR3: CASSPLPGQAYEQYF. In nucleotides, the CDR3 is TGTGCCAGCTCACCCCTTCCGGGACAAGCCTACGAGCAGTACTTC. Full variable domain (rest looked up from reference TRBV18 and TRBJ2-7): NAGVMQNPRHLVRRRGQEARLRCSPMKGHSHVYWYRQLPEEGLKFMVYLQKENIIDESGMPKERFSAEFPKEGPSILRIQQVVRGDSAAYFCASSPLPGQAYEQYFGPGTRLTVT.

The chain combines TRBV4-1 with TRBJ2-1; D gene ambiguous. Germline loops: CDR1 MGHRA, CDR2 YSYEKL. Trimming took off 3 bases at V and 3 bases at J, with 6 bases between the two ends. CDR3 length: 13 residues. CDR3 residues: CASSQDLYNEQFF. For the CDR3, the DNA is TGCGCCAGCAGCCAGGACCTCTACAATGAGCAGTTCTTC.

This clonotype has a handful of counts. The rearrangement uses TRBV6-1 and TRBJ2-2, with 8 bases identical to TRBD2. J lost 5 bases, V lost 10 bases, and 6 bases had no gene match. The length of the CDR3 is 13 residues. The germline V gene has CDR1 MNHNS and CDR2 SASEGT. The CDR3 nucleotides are TGTGCCATCGAACGGGAGGGTACCGGGGAGCTGTTTTTT. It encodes CAIEREGTGELFF.

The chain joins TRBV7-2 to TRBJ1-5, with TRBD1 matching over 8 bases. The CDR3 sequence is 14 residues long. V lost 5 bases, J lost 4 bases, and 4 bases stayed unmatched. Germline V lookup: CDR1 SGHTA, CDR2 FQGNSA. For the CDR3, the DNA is TGTGCCAGCAGCCGATGGACAGGGAATCAGCCCCAGCATTTT. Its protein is CASSRWTGNQPQHF.

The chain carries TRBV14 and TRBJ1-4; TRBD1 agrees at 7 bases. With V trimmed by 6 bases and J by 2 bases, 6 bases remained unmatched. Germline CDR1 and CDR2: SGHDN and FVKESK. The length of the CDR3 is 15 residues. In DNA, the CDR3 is TGTGCCAGCAGTCCCTTACAGGGGACTAATGAAAAACTGTTTTTT. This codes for CASSPLQGTNEKLFF.

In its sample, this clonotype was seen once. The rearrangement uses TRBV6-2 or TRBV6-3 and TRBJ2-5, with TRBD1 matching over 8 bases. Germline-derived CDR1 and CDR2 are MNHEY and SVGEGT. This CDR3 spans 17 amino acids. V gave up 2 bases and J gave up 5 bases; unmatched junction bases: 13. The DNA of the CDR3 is TGTGCCAGCAGTTACGACGGACAGGGCCTAGATTACGAGACCCAGTACTTC. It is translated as CASSYDGQGLDYETQYF.